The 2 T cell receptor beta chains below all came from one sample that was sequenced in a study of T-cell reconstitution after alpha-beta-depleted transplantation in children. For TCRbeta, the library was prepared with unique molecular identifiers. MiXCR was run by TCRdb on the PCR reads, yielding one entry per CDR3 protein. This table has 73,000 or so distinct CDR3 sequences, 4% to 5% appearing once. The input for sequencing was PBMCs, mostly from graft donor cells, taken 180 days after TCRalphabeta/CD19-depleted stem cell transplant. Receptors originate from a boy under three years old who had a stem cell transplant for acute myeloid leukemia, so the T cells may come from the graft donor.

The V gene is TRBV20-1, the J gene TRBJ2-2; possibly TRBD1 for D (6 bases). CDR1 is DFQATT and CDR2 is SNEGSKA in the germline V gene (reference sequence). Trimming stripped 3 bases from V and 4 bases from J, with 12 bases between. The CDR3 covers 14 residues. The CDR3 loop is CSASSDRRTGELFF. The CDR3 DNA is TGCAGTGCTAGCTCAGACAGGCGCACCGGGGAGCTGTTTTTT.

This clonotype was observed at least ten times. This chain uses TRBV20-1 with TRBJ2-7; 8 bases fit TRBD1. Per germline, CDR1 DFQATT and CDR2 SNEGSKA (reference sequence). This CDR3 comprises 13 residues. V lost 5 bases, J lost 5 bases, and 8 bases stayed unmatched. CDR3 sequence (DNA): TGCAGTGCTCCCCGGGCAGGGGGCGACGAGCAGTACGTC. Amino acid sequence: CSAPRAGGDEQYV.